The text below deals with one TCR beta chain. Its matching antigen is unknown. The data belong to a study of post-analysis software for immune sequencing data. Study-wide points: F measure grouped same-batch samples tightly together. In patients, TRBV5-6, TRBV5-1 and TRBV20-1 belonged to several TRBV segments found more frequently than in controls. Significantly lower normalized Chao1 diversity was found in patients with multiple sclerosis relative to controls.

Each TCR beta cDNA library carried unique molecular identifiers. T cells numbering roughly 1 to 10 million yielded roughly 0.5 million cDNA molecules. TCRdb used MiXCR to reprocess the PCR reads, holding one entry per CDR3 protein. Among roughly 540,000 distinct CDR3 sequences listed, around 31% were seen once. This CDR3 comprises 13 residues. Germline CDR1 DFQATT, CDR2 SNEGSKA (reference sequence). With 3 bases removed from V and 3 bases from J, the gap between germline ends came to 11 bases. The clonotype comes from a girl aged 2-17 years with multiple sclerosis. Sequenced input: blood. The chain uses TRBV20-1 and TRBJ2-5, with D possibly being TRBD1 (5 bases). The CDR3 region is CSARGPEKETQYF. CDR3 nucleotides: TGCAGTGCTAGGGGGCCGGAAAAAGAGACCCAGTACTTC.